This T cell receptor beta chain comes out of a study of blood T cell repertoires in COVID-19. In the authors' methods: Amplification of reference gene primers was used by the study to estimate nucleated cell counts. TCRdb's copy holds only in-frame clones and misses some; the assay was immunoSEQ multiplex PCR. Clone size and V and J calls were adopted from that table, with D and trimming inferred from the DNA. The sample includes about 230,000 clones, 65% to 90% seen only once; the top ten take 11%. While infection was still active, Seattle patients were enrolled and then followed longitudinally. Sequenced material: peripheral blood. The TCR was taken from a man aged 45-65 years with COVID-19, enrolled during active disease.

As DNA, the CDR3 is TGTGCCAGTAGTATTTCACAGGGGACGCGTGGCTACACCTTC. Protein product: CASSISQGTRGYTF. The V gene is TRBV19, the J gene TRBJ1-2, with 7 bases matching TRBD1. The trim removed 3 bases at V and 7 bases at J, leaving 8 bases unmatched. The CDR3 sequence is 14 residues long. The germline V gene encodes CDR1 LNHDA and CDR2 SQIVND (reference sequence).